What follows are 17 T cell receptor beta chains derived from one specimen sequenced in a study of T cells in Graves' hyperthyroidism and ophthalmopathy. TCR beta CDR3 regions were amplified from RNA transcripts. The TCR CDR3 was amplified in a first-round RT-PCR using the HTBI primer set. From the multiplex PCR reads, TCRdb called clonotypes with MiXCR, one entry per CDR3 protein. The profile shows around 520,000 distinct CDR3 sequences, approximately 15% of them singletons. Sequenced material: blood. Receptors originate from a woman between 35 and 50 years old with Graves' hyperthyroidism.

Many counts were recorded for this clonotype. The chain combines TRBV12-3 or TRBV12-4 with TRBJ2-7, with D possibly called TRBD1 or TRBD2 (5 bases each). V gave up 7 bases and J gave up 3 bases, with 16 bases separating them. This CDR3 has 14 amino acids. CDR3 amino acids: CASTRDPIYYEQYF. CDR3 DNA: TGTGCCAGCACCCGGGACCCAATATACTACGAGCAGTACTTC.

This clonotype has at least ten counts. V usage is TRBV5-1 and J usage is TRBJ1-1, with 7 bases fitting TRBD1. This CDR3 comprises 14 residues. Germline CDR1 and CDR2: SGHRS and YFSETQ. The ends lost 4 bases at V and 3 bases at J; junction bases unmatched: 6. This CDR3 reads CASSRTGGDTEAFF. The CDR3 DNA is TGCGCCAGCAGCCGGACAGGAGGGGACACTGAAGCTTTCTTT.

This clonotype was counted between two and nine times. At one boundary the junction diverges from the germline segment, which might be a read error. The rearrangement joins TRBV20-1 to TRBJ2-5; D remains unclear. This CDR3 has 12 amino acids. CDR1 and CDR2 from the germline V gene are DFQATT and SNEGSKA (reference sequence). CDR3 amino acids: CSASGSQGTQYF. In DNA form, the CDR3 reads TGCAGTGCTAGCGGATCCCAAGGGACCCAGTACTTC.

This clonotype was detected many times. The J gene is TRBJ2-5, the V gene TRBV14, with D possibly TRBD1 on 7 matching bases. Germline loops: CDR1 SGHDN, CDR2 FVKESK. The V end lost 3 bases, the J end lost 0 bases, and 11 bases lay between the germline ends. The CDR3 has 15 residues. The CDR3 here is CASSQGGQYQETQYF. CDR3 DNA: TGTGCCAGCAGCCAGGGGGGACAGTACCAAGAGACCCAGTACTTC.

In its sample, this clonotype was seen a few times. V usage is TRBV7-9 and J usage is TRBJ2-2, with TRBD2 identical over 12 bases. The germline CDR1 and CDR2 sequences are SEHNR and FQNEAQ (reference sequence). Trimming cost V 3 bases and J 0 bases; bases outside gene matches: 8. The CDR3 is made up of 19 amino acids. The CDR3 reads CASSFNPSGRESNTGELFF. The CDR3 DNA is TGTGCCAGCAGCTTTAATCCTAGCGGGAGGGAATCGAACACCGGGGAGCTGTTTTTT.

This clonotype was seen a handful of times. The junction departs from germline at one end; a sequencing error may be responsible. J is TRBJ2-7 and V is TRBV6-7, with 10 nucleotides matching TRBD1. TRBV6-7 belongs to the ORF category, with a function that is uncertain. This CDR3 region has 15 residues. In nucleotides, the CDR3 is TGTGCCAGCATTTACTCCGGGACAGGGGAGTACGAGCAGTACTTC. It specifies CASIYSGTGEYEQYF.

This clonotype was detected many times. The V and J genes are TRBV6-2 or TRBV6-3 and TRBJ2-1, with 7 bases lining up with TRBD2. CDR1 is MNHEY, CDR2 SVGEGT, per germline. V dropped 0 bases and J dropped 3; count of bases not matched to a gene: 2. The CDR3 runs to 15 residues. CDR3 region: CASSYSGTNYNEQFF. The CDR3 DNA is TGTGCCAGCAGTTACTCGGGGACTAACTACAATGAGCAGTTCTTC.

In its sample, this clonotype was seen many times. This chain joins TRBV18 and TRBJ2-7; 13 bases map to TRBD2. V shed 3 bases and J 2 bases; nucleotides not matched to a gene: 4. This CDR3 contains 16 residues. The germline V gene has CDR1 KGHSH and CDR2 LQKENI. CDR3 region: CASSPGTSGTAYEQYF. CDR3 DNA: TGTGCCAGCTCACCCGGGACTAGCGGGACCGCCTACGAGCAGTACTTC.

This rearrangement joins TRBV6-1 to TRBJ1-1; D not resolved. Trimming left V 5 bases short and J 0 bases short, with 10 bases between. Germline assignment: CDR1 MNHNS and CDR2 SASEGT. This CDR3 comprises 14 residues. The CDR3 protein is CASSIRQLNTEAFF. For the CDR3, the DNA is TGTGCCAGCAGTATAAGACAACTGAACACTGAAGCTTTCTTT.

This clonotype showed up just a few times. This chain uses TRBV4-2 with TRBJ2-1; 12 nucleotides align to TRBD2. The trim removed 4 bases at V and 8 bases at J, leaving 9 bases unmatched. Per germline, CDR1 LGHNA and CDR2 YNFKEQ. This CDR3 has 16 residues. The CDR3 bases are TGTGCCAGCAGCCGGTCGACTAGCGGGAGTCGCGATGAGCAGTTCTTC. Encoded protein: CASSRSTSGSRDEQFF.

The chain joins TRBV12-3 or TRBV12-4 to TRBJ2-5, with 12 bases that match TRBD1. The CDR3 covers 17 residues. V dropped 3 bases and J dropped 2; count of bases not matched to a gene: 7. CDR3 nucleotides: TGTGCCAGCAGTTTTCTTGGGGACAGGGGGCAGCAAGAGACCCAGTACTTC. Protein product: CASSFLGDRGQQETQYF.

This clonotype was found many times. The rearrangement uses TRBV20-1 and TRBJ2-7; 11 bases match TRBD1. V shed 4 bases and J 6 bases; nucleotides not matched to a gene: 11. This CDR3 is built from 15 residues. CDR1 and CDR2 from the germline V gene are DFQATT and SNEGSKA (reference sequence). The CDR3 is CSANQGMGQGGEQYF. For the CDR3, the DNA is TGCAGTGCTAACCAAGGGATGGGACAGGGGGGCGAGCAGTACTTC.

CDR3 DNA sequence: TGTGCCAGCAGTGACTCGACAGGGGGCTACAATGAGCAGTTCTTC. It codes for CASSDSTGGYNEQFF. The rearrangement joins TRBV6-4 to TRBJ2-1; 9 bases are a match to TRBD1. The germline CDR1 and CDR2 sequences are MRHNA and SNTAGT. The junction had 0 bases not matched to a gene; V was cut back by 0 bases and J by 3 bases. The CDR3 has 15 amino acids.

This clonotype has ten or more counts. The rearrangement joins TRBV12-3 or TRBV12-4 to TRBJ2-5, with D maybe TRBD1 (5 bases). This CDR3 has 15 residues. V was clipped by 3 bases and J by 4 bases, with 15 bases between them. The CDR3 spells CASSLGLGAAETQYF. The CDR3 region has the DNA TGTGCCAGCAGTTTGGGTCTTGGGGCTGCAGAGACCCAGTACTTC.

The chain links TRBV24-1 to TRBJ2-5, with a tentative D call TRBD1 (5 bases). Trimming shortened V by 1 base and J by 2 bases, and 16 bases separated the two germline ends. CDR1 is KGHDR and CDR2 is SFDVKD in the germline V gene. The CDR3 length is 17 residues. For the CDR3, the DNA is TGTGCCACCAGTGATTTTGCAGGACAACCCCCGCAAGAGACCCAGTACTTC. Residues: CATSDFAGQPPQETQYF.

At least ten counts were recorded for this clonotype. The CDR3: CASFRGLAVNNEQFF. The CDR3, as DNA: TGTGCCAGCTTCCGGGGGCTAGCGGTGAACAATGAGCAGTTCTTC. The chain employs TRBV7-2 and TRBJ2-1; the D gene is possibly TRBD2 (7 bases). Germline CDR1 and CDR2: SGHTA and FQGNSA. The CDR3 loop spans 15 amino acids. Trimming stripped 8 bases from V and 5 bases from J, with 19 bases between.

This clonotype has a count of ten or more. This sequence joins TRBV7-9 and TRBJ2-7; possible D gene TRBD1, 5 bases. The CDR3 extends over 14 amino acids. Per germline, CDR1 SEHNR and CDR2 FQNEAQ (reference sequence). V gave up 5 bases and J gave up 6 bases, with 17 bases separating them. CDR3 sequence: CASSAHDKGVEQYF. CDR3 nucleotide sequence: TGTGCCAGCAGCGCACACGACAAAGGGGTCGAGCAGTACTTC. Drawing the rest from reference TRBV7-9 and TRBJ2-7, the complete variable domain is DTGVSQNPRHKITKRGQNVTFRCDPISEHNRLYWYRQTLGQGPEFLTYFQNEAQLEKSRLLSDRFSAERPKGSFSTLEIQRTEQGDSAMYLCASSAHDKGVEQYFGPGTRLTVT.